This T cell receptor (beta chain) came from a study of cytomegalovirus exposure and HLA in healthy donors. Findings and limits, study-wide: Data from an earlier analysis indicated that most TCR beta V segments were productive either about 90% or about 30% of the time. The investigators catalogued 180 or so TCR beta chains as cytomegalovirus-associated. A later analysis linked a missense DCLRE1C variant to TCR beta V- and J-gene trimming.

This PCR relied on a set of 60 Vbeta primers and 13 Jbeta primers. Measured with immunoSEQ multiplex PCR; TCRdb has only the in-frame clones, and not every one. This table holds under 200,000 clones, about four fifths found once. This clone was seen a handful of times. Its antigen is undetermined. V shed 3 bases and J 4 bases; nucleotides not matched to a gene: 7. Germline values: CDR1 SGHTS, CDR2 YDEGEE. There are 15 residues in the CDR3. The TCR comes from a woman aged 45-59 years in good health and CMV-seropositive. The chain uses TRBV5-8 and TRBJ1-1, with 9 bases identical to TRBD1. The sample consisted of PBMCs. The CDR3 DNA is TGTGCCAGCAGCTCGGGACAGGGCGGCTTCACTGAAGCTTTCTTT. Protein sequence: CASSSGQGGFTEAFF.